Below are 18 T cell receptor beta chains sequenced from a single sample in a study of control samples from healthy donors and cancer patients. Clones were read by immunoSEQ multiplex PCR, and TCRdb kept only the in-frame ones, dropping some. The table lists about 60,000 clones, 92% of them singletons. The material sequenced was PBMCs. These receptors were taken from a man aged 35 to 55 with colorectal cancer.

The genes are TRBV27 and TRBJ1-5; D may be TRBD1 (6 bases). The CDR3 is 15 amino acids. Trimming removed 5 bases at V and 5 bases at J, with 16 bases between. The germline V gene encodes CDR1 MNHEY and CDR2 SMNVEV (reference sequence). The CDR3 here is CASSRLVDSDQPQHF. The CDR3 region has the DNA TGTGCCAGCAGTCGCCTCGTGGACAGCGATCAGCCCCAGCATTTT.

This rearrangement joins TRBV19 to TRBJ2-2; 7 bases agree with TRBD1. V trimming: 6 bases; J trimming: 4 bases; junction bases outside the gene matches: 8. Germline V gives CDR1 LNHDA, CDR2 SQIVND (reference sequence). This CDR3 has 15 amino acids. The CDR3 nucleotides are TGTGCCAGTAGACCCCTTCGACAGGGCACCGGGGAGCTGTTTTTT. Its protein product is CASRPLRQGTGELFF.

V is TRBV6-5 and J is TRBJ2-2, with D hard to call. The ends were cut back, 5 bases at V and 1 base at J, with 5 bases in the middle. The CDR3 contains 13 residues. Germline V gene sequence: CDR1 MNHEY, CDR2 SVGAGI. CDR3 sequence: CASSTENTGELFF. The CDR3 region has the DNA TGTGCCAGCAGTACAGAGAACACCGGGGAGCTGTTTTTT.

The V gene is TRBV18, the J gene TRBJ2-1; D possibly corresponds to TRBD2 (6 bases). The germline gives CDR1 KGHSH, CDR2 LQKENI. The CDR3 is 15 amino acids. Deletions cut 3 bases from V and 5 bases from J, with 14 bases between. CDR3 residues: CASSPIGGSHNEQFF. The CDR3 DNA follows: TGTGCCAGCTCACCGATCGGGGGTTCCCACAATGAGCAGTTCTTC. Full variable domain (remainder filled in from reference TRBV18 and TRBJ2-1): NAGVMQNPRHLVRRRGQEARLRCSPMKGHSHVYWYRQLPEEGLKFMVYLQKENIIDESGMPKERFSAEFPKEGPSILRIQQVVRGDSAAYFCASSPIGGSHNEQFFGPGTRLTVL.

The rearrangement links TRBV6-1 to TRBJ2-7; D may be TRBD2 (5 bases). With 0 bases removed from V and 4 bases from J, the gap between germline ends came to 13 bases. The CDR3 is 15 residues long. Germline assignment: CDR1 MNHNS and CDR2 SASEGT. As DNA, the CDR3 is TGTGCCAGCAGTGAAGCGCTTCTTGCGGGTTACGAGCAGTACTTC. Its translation: CASSEALLAGYEQYF.

J is TRBJ2-7 and V is TRBV3-1 (or the pseudogene TRBV3-2), with D possibly TRBD1 on 5 matching bases. There are 14 residues in the CDR3. V lost 1 base to trimming and J lost 0 bases, with 7 bases between them. CDR1 and CDR2 (germline): LGHDT, YNNKEL (reference sequence). The CDR3: CASSQVQVSYEQYF. DNA for the CDR3: TGTGCCAGCAGCCAAGTACAGGTCTCCTACGAGCAGTACTTC.

The chain recombines TRBV11-3 with TRBJ2-7; TRBD2 might be the D (5 bases). Germline CDR1 reads SGHNT; CDR2 reads YENEEA. The CDR3 loop spans 17 amino acids. The V end was cut by 1 base, the J end by 0 bases, with 16 bases between. The CDR3 loop reads CASSLAYGVDFSYEQYF. The CDR3 DNA reads as TGTGCCAGCAGCTTAGCATACGGGGTCGACTTCTCCTACGAGCAGTACTTC.

CDR3 residues: CSVRTGGNTEAFF. The CDR3 DNA reads as TGCAGCGTTAGGACAGGGGGGAACACTGAAGCTTTCTTT. This chain uses TRBV29-1 with TRBJ1-1; the match to TRBD1 covers 10 bases. J gave up 1 base and V 5 bases, and 1 base lay outside the gene matches. The CDR3 is made up of 13 amino acids. Germline V gene lookup returns CDR1 SQVTM and CDR2 ANQGSEA.

The DNA for the CDR3 is TGCGCCAGCAGCCAGCCACTAGCGACAGATACGCAGTATTTT. This encodes CASSQPLATDTQYF. The V call is TRBV4-1, the J call TRBJ2-3; 7 bases map to TRBD2. The CDR3 totals 14 residues. Losses at the gene ends were 3 bases for V and 3 bases for J; bases not matched to a gene: 3. Germline V CDR1 and CDR2: MGHRA, YSYEKL.

The chain employs TRBV19 and TRBJ2-7, with D uncertain. Per germline, CDR1 LNHDA and CDR2 SQIVND (reference sequence). V was shortened by 4 bases and J by 5 bases, with 15 bases between the two germline ends. This CDR3 has 14 amino acids. The CDR3 loop is CASSNRFNNHEQYF. The CDR3 nucleotides read TGTGCCAGTAGTAATAGGTTCAATAACCACGAGCAGTACTTC.

The sample holds one count of this clone. The chain joins TRBV4-2 to TRBJ1-1; D is undetermined. The CDR3 totals 15 residues. Trimming removed 3 bases at V and 4 bases at J, with 15 bases between. Per germline, CDR1 LGHNA and CDR2 YNFKEQ. CDR3 in DNA: TGTGCCAGCAGCCATCTGTCAGGTCGGGGCACTGAAGCTTTCTTT. Translating it yields CASSHLSGRGTEAFF.

This chain uses TRBV19 with TRBJ2-3; D not resolved. V lost 3 bases to trimming and J lost 2 bases, with 9 bases between them. This CDR3 has 14 amino acids. Germline V gene data show CDR1 as LNHDA and CDR2 as SQIVND (reference sequence). The CDR3 is CASSISRFTDTQYF. CDR3 nucleotide sequence: TGTGCCAGTAGTATCTCTCGCTTCACAGATACGCAGTATTTT. The full variable domain, in which reference TRBV19 and TRBJ2-3 provide the parts outside the CDR3, is DGGITQSPKYLFRKEGQNVTLSCEQNLNHDAMYWYRQDPGQGLRLIYYSQIVNDFQKGDIAEGYSVSREKKESFPLTVTSAQKNPTAFYLCASSISRFTDTQYFGPGTRLTVL.

V usage is TRBV2 and J usage is TRBJ2-3, with D unclear. Trimming removed 2 bases from V and 0 bases from J, with 9 bases in between. Germline CDR1 is SNHLY and CDR2 is FYNNEI. The length of the CDR3 is 15 residues. The CDR3 region is CASSETSGSTDTQYF. DNA of the CDR3: TGTGCCAGCAGTGAAACAAGTGGGAGCACAGATACGCAGTATTTT.

This rearrangement joins TRBV5-6 to TRBJ2-2, with a tentative D call TRBD1 (6 bases). The germline V and J ends were trimmed by 4 bases and 1 base, with 11 bases remaining between them. Germline CDR1 and CDR2: SGHDT and YYEEEE. The CDR3 runs 15 residues. CDR3 sequence: CASSPLGQNTGELFF. CDR3 sequence (DNA): TGTGCCAGCAGCCCGTTGGGACAGAACACCGGGGAGCTGTTTTTT.

The chain links TRBV11-2 to TRBJ2-5; TRBD1 or TRBD2 may be the D gene (5 bases each). V was cut by 5 bases and J by 1 base, with 11 bases left in between. The CDR3 consists of 14 residues. Germline assignment: CDR1 SGHAT and CDR2 FQNNGV. The CDR3 DNA follows: TGTGCCAGCAGCCCCCCGGGGACCCAAGAGACCCAGTACTTC. Translating it yields CASSPPGTQETQYF.

The chain joins TRBV2 to TRBJ1-1, with D unresolved. Germline CDR1 and CDR2: SNHLY and FYNNEI. V lost 7 bases and J lost 6, with 18 bases in between. The CDR3 spans 14 residues. CDR3 sequence: CASMHLSWIPEAFF. The CDR3 DNA is TGTGCCAGCATGCATCTTTCGTGGATTCCTGAAGCTTTCTTT.

The rearrangement uses TRBV7-3 and TRBJ2-3; 10 bases map to TRBD2. V was pared by 8 bases and J by 2 bases, with 10 bases of the junction left unmatched. Germline V CDR1 and CDR2: SGHTA, FQGTGA. This CDR3 has 16 residues. Here the CDR3 DNA reads TGTGCCAGCTCAGCGGGGGGGCGGATACTCACAGATACGCAGTATTTT. Translated, it gives CASSAGGRILTDTQYF.

The chain recombines TRBV7-2 with TRBJ1-4, with 7 bases fitting TRBD1. In germline, CDR1 is SGHTA, CDR2 FQGNSA. The CDR3 is made up of 15 amino acids. J was trimmed by 0 bases and V by 5 bases; bases with no gene match: 3. Here the CDR3 DNA reads TGTGCCAGCAGCCCTGGACAGGCAACTAATGAAAAACTGTTTTTT. Amino acid sequence: CASSPGQATNEKLFF.